This T cell receptor (beta chain) came from a study of T cell responses to AZD1222 COVID-19 vaccine. Measured with immunoSEQ multiplex PCR; TCRdb has only the in-frame clones, and not every one. The sample comprises around 140,000 clones, around 89% of which are singletons, and about 1.5% rests with the top ten. Study results and limitations: Repertoires were collected only later (after the peak T cell response had occurred). Mostly white British, mostly female donors; authors suggested clonal diversity may be underestimated. Within unmutated variant regions lay the reported targets of nearly half of spike-specific TCRs.

This clone appeared once. Its specificity is not known. The sample was peripheral blood, taken on day 0 of AZD1222 vaccination. The clonotype originates from an adult in good health.

For the CDR3, the DNA is TGCGCCAGCAGCGTACCAACTAGCGGGGGGGCCTGGGATGAGCAGTTCTTC. Its protein is CASSVPTSGGAWDEQFF. This chain uses TRBV5-1 with TRBJ2-1; 13 nucleotides match TRBD2. The CDR3 has 17 amino acids. Trimming took 4 bases from V and 8 from J; bases not matched to a gene: 12. The V gene's germline CDR1 is SGHRS and CDR2 YFSETQ.